The T cell receptor (beta chain) under discussion was sequenced for a study of shared clonotypes between healthy human individuals. Study-wide context: Each donor had three CD4 naive, three CD4 memory, two CD8 naive and one CD8 memory plate. General study findings and limits: Four donors shared around 5.1% of their naive CD4 clonotypes.

Between the trimmed V and J ends, which lost 3 bases and 2 bases, there was a span of 16 bases. Germline V CDR1 and CDR2: MDHEN, SYDVKM. CDR3 size: 16 residues. With regard to this clone: Its cognate antigen is unknown.

The material for each subset, its genomic DNA, was split evenly across several immunoSEQ plates. Sorted-subset replicate PCRs used roughly 180 ng DNA, 30,000 or so T cell genomes. The method was immunoSEQ multiplex PCR; TCRdb's version includes in-frame clones alone and lacks a portion of them. The table shows fewer than 2.5 million clones, with roughly 93% occurring only once. Sequenced material: naive CD4+ T cells from PBMCs. Documented subset: CD45RA+ positively selected. The TCR was taken from a man between 18 and 29 years old in good health. Some clones in this sample may be carry-over from other donors' samples. The chain links TRBV28 to TRBJ1-2; the D gene is possibly TRBD1 (5 bases). The chain's CDR3 is CASSFSKRWGNYGYTF. In DNA, the CDR3 is TGTGCCAGCAGTTTTTCCAAGCGCTGGGGCAACTATGGCTACACCTTC.